The 6 T cell receptor beta chains given below trace back to one sample, sequenced in a study of identical twins listed by TCRdb under 2016. The library relied on 5' RACE. Sequencing was carried out with an Illumina HiSeq 2000. Through fastp at Q25 and MiXCR, TCRdb rebuilt clones from the public reads, retaining in-frame beta chains. CDR3 protein sequences are deduplicated, and each keeps its most common genes and DNA. The table for this sample lists some 690,000 distinct CDR3 sequences; 21% of them were counted only once. The ten largest clonotypes hold about 4.5% of the sample. The same sample was also studied in work on T cells expressing NK-cell markers.

Sequencing was performed on PBMCs. Receptors were obtained from a woman younger than 35 in good health.

This clonotype was detected a few times. The rearrangement links TRBV20-1 to TRBJ2-7; no definite D call. CDR1 is DFQATT, CDR2 SNEGSKA, per germline (reference sequence). Trimming left V 3 bases short and J 1 base short, with 7 bases between. The CDR3 is 12 amino acids. The CDR3 region has the DNA TGCAGTGCTAGCTTCGGGTCCTACGAGCAGTACTTC. Residues: CSASFGSYEQYF.

The DNA for the CDR3 is TGTGCCAGCACCTTCTCGTTCCACAATGAGCAGTTCTTC. Its protein product is CASTFSFHNEQFF. The chain combines TRBV28 with TRBJ2-1, with unresolved D. The germline V gene has CDR1 MDHEN and CDR2 SYDVKM. V lost 7 bases and J 5 bases, leaving 12 bases between the germline ends. The length of the CDR3 is 13 residues.

The gene calls are TRBV7-8 and TRBJ2-1, with D tentatively TRBD2 (5 bases). The germline gives CDR1 SGHVS, CDR2 FQNEAQ. Trimming shortened V by 2 bases and J by 0 bases, and 11 bases separated the two germline ends. CDR3 length equals 16 residues. The CDR3, as DNA: TGTGCCAGCAGCTTACGCGGGTGGAGCTCCTACAATGAGCAGTTCTTC. Translated: CASSLRGWSSYNEQFF.

There are a few counts of this clonotype. The genes are TRBV7-2 and TRBJ2-1, with 7 bases fitting TRBD2. V was clipped by 5 bases and J by 0 bases; unmatched bases: 10. CDR1 and CDR2 (germline): SGHTA, FQGNSA. CDR3 length: 17 residues. DNA of the CDR3: TGTGCCAGCAGCCTTTGGGCTAGCGGAGGCTCCTACAATGAGCAGTTCTTC. Translated: CASSLWASGGSYNEQFF.

This clonotype was counted a few times. An end of the junction differs from the germline gene, which may be a read error. The chain recombines TRBV4-1 with TRBJ1-5, with unresolved D. Per the germline V gene, CDR1 is MGHRA and CDR2 is YSYEKL. This CDR3 spans 13 amino acids. CDR3 DNA sequence: TGCGCCAGCAGTCTCGGCCGCTATCACCCCCAGCATTTT. Its protein product is CASSLGRYHPQHF.

The chain employs TRBV9 and TRBJ2-7, with TRBD1 as a possible D gene (5 bases). V lost 0 bases and J lost 5, with 15 bases in between. CDR1 SGDLS and CDR2 YYNGEE come from the germline V gene. This CDR3 is built from 15 residues. The CDR3, as DNA: TGTGCCAGCAGCGTAGGGGGCCGTTCTCGGGACGAGCAGTACTTC. It yields the protein CASSVGGRSRDEQYF.